Presented here are 2 T cell receptor beta chains from one specimen sequenced in a study of STAT3 mutations in large granular lymphocyte leukemia. These receptors' targets are unknown. Method: immunoSEQ multiplex PCR; TCRdb's copy keeps in-frame clones and lacks some. The table lists about 24,000 clones, approximately 94% of them singletons. Study observations and caveats: Every T-cell large granular lymphocyte leukemia patient had at least one immunodominant TCR beta clonotype.

The sample comprised peripheral blood mononuclear cells. Receptors originate from a man aged 35-49 years with T-cell large granular lymphocyte leukemia. Some clones in this sample may be carry-over from other donors' samples.

The V gene is TRBV7-9, the J gene TRBJ1-2; 7 bases map to TRBD1. The V gene's germline CDR1 is SEHNR and CDR2 FQNEAQ (reference sequence). Trimming removed 5 bases from V and 4 bases from J; junction bases left unmatched: 4. The CDR3 consists of 13 residues. The chain's CDR3 is CASSPDRAYGYTF. Here the CDR3 DNA reads TGTGCCAGCAGCCCTGACAGGGCCTATGGCTACACCTTC.

This chain uses TRBV2 with TRBJ1-2; no reliable D call. The CDR3 has 12 amino acids. Germline CDR1 SNHLY, CDR2 FYNNEI. Trimming shortened V by 3 bases and J by 4 bases, and 6 bases separated the two germline ends. CDR3 coding DNA: TGTGCCAGCAGTGATGCCTTCTATGGCTACACCTTC. It is translated as CASSDAFYGYTF. The variable domain in full, with the rest retrieved from reference TRBV2 and TRBJ1-2, is EPEVTQTPSHQVTQMGQEVILRCVPISNHLYFYWYRQILGQKVEFLVSFYNNEISEKSEIFDDQFSVERPDGSNFTLKIRSTKLEDSAMYFCASSDAFYGYTFGSGTRLTVV.